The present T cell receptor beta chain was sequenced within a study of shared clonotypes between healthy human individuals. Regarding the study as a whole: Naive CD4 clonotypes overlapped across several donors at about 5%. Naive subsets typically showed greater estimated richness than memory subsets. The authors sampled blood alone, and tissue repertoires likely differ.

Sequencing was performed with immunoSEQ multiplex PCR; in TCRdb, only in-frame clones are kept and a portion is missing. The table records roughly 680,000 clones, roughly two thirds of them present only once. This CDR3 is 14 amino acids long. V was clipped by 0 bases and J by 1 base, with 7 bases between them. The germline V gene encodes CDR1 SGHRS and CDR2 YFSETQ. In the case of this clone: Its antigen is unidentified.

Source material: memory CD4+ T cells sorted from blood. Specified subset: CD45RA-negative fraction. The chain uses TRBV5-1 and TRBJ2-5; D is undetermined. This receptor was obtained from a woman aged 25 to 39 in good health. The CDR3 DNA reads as TGCGCCAGCAGCTTGGGCCAACTCCAAGAGACCCAGTACTTC. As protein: CASSLGQLQETQYF.